This T cell receptor beta chain was captured by sequencing in a study of kidney transplant recipient with SARS-CoV-2 infection. The CDR3 spans 12 residues. The V end was cut by 5 bases, the J end by 7 bases, with 11 bases between. Germline CDR1 reads SGHAT; CDR2 reads FQNNGV. TCRdb processed the reads anew with MiXCR; each CDR3 protein has one entry. In the table there are under 300,000 distinct CDR3 sequences, 29% of which are singletons. This clonotype was picked up many times. The specimen comprised a blood sample, sampled at baseline and between days 110 and 120 from a kidney transplant recipient. The chain is built from TRBV11-2 and TRBJ1-1; D unresolved. This receptor was identified in a male patient between 25 and 40 years old who had COVID-19 and was a kidney transplant recipient. Some T cells could come from the graft donor. CDR3 amino acids: CASSPGRFEAFF. The CDR3 coding sequence is TGTGCCAGCAGCCCTGGACGGTTTGAAGCTTTCTTT.